This T cell receptor (beta chain) was found in a study of shared clonotypes between healthy human individuals. As regards this clone: The antigen remains undetermined.

General study points: Genetic and exposure-history diversity was limited by the small donor number. Rarefaction showed sorted-subset sequencing was incomplete despite large depth. Clonotypes shared by all four donors outscored non-shared clonotypes in generation probability.

Each cell subset's genomic DNA was divided evenly among several immunoSEQ plates. Clones were read by immunoSEQ multiplex PCR, and TCRdb kept only the in-frame ones, dropping some. The table includes 1,400,000 or so clones, roughly 98.5% detected once. Germline V lookup: CDR1 SEHNR, CDR2 FQNEAQ (reference sequence). The CDR3 is made up of 14 amino acids. V gave up 8 bases and J gave up 6 bases; unmatched junction bases: 10. This sequence joins TRBV7-9 and TRBJ2-1; 7 nucleotides line up with TRBD2. The sequenced material came from naive CD4+ T cells sorted from blood. Subset described: CD45RA+ positively selected. The TCR sequence derives from a man younger than 45 in good health. The chain's CDR3 is CASSLAGVPNEQFF. CDR3 nucleotides: TGTGCCAGCTCCCTCGCGGGAGTGCCCAATGAGCAGTTCTTC. The full variable domain, rest sourced from reference TRBV7-9 and TRBJ2-1, is DTGVSQNPRHKITKRGQNVTFRCDPISEHNRLYWYRQTLGQGPEFLTYFQNEAQLEKSRLLSDRFSAERPKGSFSTLEIQRTEQGDSAMYLCASSLAGVPNEQFFGPGTRLTVL.